The clone carrying this TCR beta chain has only a few counts. The data stem from a study of blood T cell repertoires in COVID-19. Whole-study context: The origin of the acute and convalescent COVID-19 samples was the United States, Italy and Spain. The cDNA or gDNA used as material had been derived from T cells, B-cell-depleted T cells, or PBMCs.

As handled by the study authors: Using reference gene primer amplification, nucleated cell counts were estimated. Using immunoSEQ multiplex PCR, the repertoire was profiled, and TCRdb retains in-frame clones only, with some absent. V, J and clone size are those of that table, while D and trimming were read from the DNA. This table holds hundreds of thousands of clones, roughly 85% found once. Germline V CDR1 and CDR2: LGHNA, YNFKEQ. The V gene lost 4 bases and the J gene lost 7 bases, with 10 bases spanning the gap. The length of the CDR3 is 13 residues. The rearrangement uses TRBV4-2 and TRBJ2-2, with D tentatively TRBD2 (6 bases). The source of this sequence is a woman under 30 who had recovered from COVID-19. The sequencing input was peripheral blood. The DNA of the CDR3 is TGTGCCAGCAGCCCCGGGGGAGGCGGGGAGCTGTTTTTT. It is translated as CASSPGGGGELFF.